This T cell receptor (beta chain) was captured by sequencing in a study of cytomegalovirus exposure and HLA in healthy donors (dated by TCRdb to 2016 to 2017). Regarding the complete study: In an earlier analysis of 450 to 750 of the donors, 276 Gb of sequence data and 100 million or so unique TCR beta sequences from about 179 million T cells were reported. An early release that covered approximately 600 HLA-typed donors contained 300 to 350 gigabases of sequencing data and roughly 84 million unique TCR sequences. Of the approximately 370 genotyped donors, 75% to 85% were placed in the genetic ancestry cluster associated with self-reported Caucasian donors. The aim of the study was to test whether cataloging public T cell receptors could identify signatures of past pathogen exposure. The study profiled the T cell repertoires of 500 to 800 subjects by immunosequencing and related them to cytomegalovirus serostatus. A separate validation cohort of 100 to 150 different subjects was used in addition to the 666-subject first cohort. To predict cytomegalovirus infection status, the study brought together high-throughput TCR immunosequencing, statistical association of individual TCRs with disease status, and machine learning. A later analysis re-analyzed previously published TCR beta repertoires from 600 to 850 donors and added high-resolution HLA genotyping to study TCR occurrence patterns. Rather than using new phenotypic data, the later analysis identified candidate immune exposures from TCR beta sequences and from how often those sequences occurred across donors. An earlier analysis of several hundred of the donors applied high-throughput TCR beta sequencing to assess whether each TCR beta V gene segment acted as functional or pseudogenic. Alongside the repertoire data, information on donor age, sex, ethnicity and CMV serostatus was compiled. In a later genetic analysis, genome-wide SNP genotypes for about three fifths of the roughly 670 donors were used, and that subset was treated as a discovery cohort. Every discovery cohort repertoire had been produced on one sequencing platform. HLA typing included class I and class II loci at four-digit resolution. The number of typed donors differed by locus: about 620-640 for A, B, C, DRB1 and DQB1; roughly 510 for DQA1; 606 for DPA1; and around 490 for DPB1. Because of strong linkage in the cohort, five DR-DQ haplotypes were treated as single units for association and clustering. Among some 410 genotyped donors of the cohort, an average of about 240,000 unique TCR beta nucleotide sequences were sequenced per donor, 15% to 20% of them non-productive.

The library was obtained by the immunoSEQ multiplex PCR assay. For the multiplex PCR, a mixture combining 60 forward primers for TCR Vbeta segments and 13 reverse primers for TCR Jbeta segments was used. The CDR3 region of rearranged TCR beta genes was amplified from genomic DNA with a multiplex PCR assay. On the Illumina HiSeq System, the amplified TCR beta libraries were sequenced as 87-base-pair reads. In the authors' own workflow: Across the 700 or so repertoires, a later analysis counted 80 million or so unique TCR beta chains, roughly 11 million of which were shared by at least two donors. Raw reads were error-corrected and collapsed into unique sequences with a nearest-neighbor algorithm that merged closely related sequences to remove PCR and sequencing errors. To assign V, D and J gene segments, CDR3 sequences were aligned to IMGT reference sequences. For a sequence to be retained, at least a six-nucleotide match to both a V gene segment and a J gene segment was required. A rearrangement counted as productive if the CDR3 had no stop codons and remained in frame with V and J, and every other rearrangement counted as non-productive. Following IMGT convention, CDR3 was defined as the stretch from the second conserved V-encoded cysteine to the conserved J-encoded phenylalanine. In an earlier analysis of some 550 of the donors, sequences lacking an unambiguous match to a single V gene segment were excluded. An earlier analysis of approximately 590 of the donors called V segments functional above 56.7% productive rearrangements and segregating when the between-donor standard deviation exceeded 5%. A statistical classification framework was built to diagnose cytomegalovirus status from the catalog of TCR beta chain sequences. A later analysis assigned V and J genes by comparing TCR nucleotide sequences with IMGT/GENE-DB human TR gene sequences. A later analysis assigned CDR3 sequences and most-parsimonious VDJ recombination scenarios with the TCRdist pipeline. A later analysis defined each TCR beta chain by its CDR3 amino acid sequence plus V-gene family, and excluded reads lacking a unique V-gene family. A later analysis removed 592 highly shared, low-generation-probability nucleotide sequences to deal with suspected cross-contamination and a sequencing artifact. For each public chain, a later analysis derived a clonal expansion index from normalized ranks of inferred template counts within each repertoire. A later analysis computed generation probabilities with a VDJ recombination model fitted to out-of-frame rearrangements, and checked the results against IGoR. Hypergeometric tests were used in a later analysis to score TCR-TCR, TCR-HLA and TCR-CMV co-occurrence, with a repertoire-size bias correction applied to the TCR pairs. False discovery rates were estimated in a later analysis by permuting HLA or CMV assignments 20 times. In a later analysis, co-occurring TCRs were grouped using DBSCAN, with TCRdist sequence similarity added in when clustering inside HLA-allele-positive subsets. Repertoires with fewer than 30,000 or more than 120,000 public chains were left out of co-occurrence clustering, as were five repertoires with anomalous nucleotide sharing. In its TCRdb copy, this immuneACCESS table keeps in-frame sequences only and misses some clones. Where compared with another copy, unresolved V genes explain less than half of these, and the others have no known cause. V and J calls and clone size come straight from that table; D and trimming were deduced from the DNA. This sample has around 100,000 clones in its table, and 6.5% to 8% of those were observed once. 2% to 2.5% of the sample rests with the top ten.

The cohort consisted of approximately 690 healthy bone marrow donors. At the time of sampling, every cohort member was nominally healthy, though immune exposures that went unrecorded were likely present. The donor tested CMV seronegative and was one of the 352 seronegative cohort members. A peripheral blood sample was provided by each donor, and peripheral blood mononuclear cells were used for TCR beta sequencing. Genomic DNA extraction from the blood cell samples was performed with the Qiagen DNeasy Blood Extraction Kit. The full study reports these points: In an earlier analysis of around 600 of the donors, most TCR beta V segments were observed in productive rearrangements about 87% or about 30% of the time, broadly matching IMGT annotations. Because HLA typing was unavailable for some donors at each locus, only the typed subset was used in association tests. CMV serostatus was the only immune exposure information available for the cohort. A further reported finding was that TCR beta sequences accurately predicted the HLA-A and HLA-B alleles for most subjects in the first cohort. In a later analysis, several top co-occurrence clusters were reported to appear linked to parvovirus B19, influenza, CMV and Epstein-Barr virus. The classifier was reported to diagnose cytomegalovirus status with high specificity and sensitivity in both the original cohort and the validation cohort. Compared with the roughly 720-donor mean, donors in an Asian-associated ancestry cluster had fewer N-insertions in productive TCRs, according to a later genetic analysis. In a later analysis, HLA-associated TCR beta chains showed more clonal expansion and lower generation probabilities than non-associated chains that were equally common. According to the authors, the approach could potentially be generalized to other disease states and immunological phenotypes. In a later analysis, the rate of TCR association differed among HLA loci, with DRB1 alleles having the most associated TCRs and HLA-C alleles having the fewest. In a later analysis, some 17,000 TCR beta sequences were associated with specific HLA alleles at a false discovery rate of 0.05. Only TCR beta chains were sequenced in this cohort, and the absence of alpha or paired-chain data limited detectable features. Correlated functional status among segregating V segments might reflect linkage disequilibrium, but an unknown experimental factor could not be ruled out. Most TCR sequences were observed very rarely across donors, whereas some public TCRs were present in many individuals. A cluster of highly shared sequence variants was judged likely to represent a technical artifact of the sequencing pipeline. The earlier analysis of 587 of the donors excluded roughly 17 rarely observed V segments, including chromosome 9 orphons, because counts were too low. When HLA alleles, especially DR and DQ, strongly co-occurred, attributing TCR associations to individual alleles was difficult. The study listed around 160 TCR beta chains as associated with cytomegalovirus. Presence/absence analyses assumed roughly uniform sequencing depth across donors, an assumption that may not hold. An association between a missense DCLRE1C variant and V-gene and J-gene trimming of TCR beta chains was found in a later genetic analysis and replicated in an independent cohort. According to a later analysis, most CMV-associated TCR beta chains appeared to be HLA-restricted, and the HLA associations seemed to be driven largely by CMV exposure. Some IMGT-functional V segments, including TRBV6-2 and TRBV6-3, could not be told apart with the 87-base-pair reads, so those segments were excluded. In vitro tests confirmed that a few of the cytomegalovirus-associated TCR beta chains recognize cytomegalovirus antigens.

Ends trimmed: V by 7 bases, J by 9 bases; bases unmatched to a gene: 9. Taken from cysteine to phenylalanine, the CDR3 has 12 residues. Left in the record is the CDR3 DNA by itself, 36 bases read in frame from the first base. CDR1 and CDR2, per the germline V gene, are SQVTM and ANQGSEA. Notes on this clone: This clone's antigen is unknown. Per-base qualities were not stored, and no clone one base away is much larger.

Rearrangement joined TRBV29-1 to TRBJ2-7; TRBD2 lines up with 10 middle nucleotides. This TCR came from a man aged 50 to 60 in good health and CMV-seronegative. Sequencing was performed on PBMCs. The CDR3 loop reads CSAGLAEARQYF. The DNA sequence reads TGCAGCGCTGGACTAGCGGAGGCAAGGCAGTACTTC.